This TCR beta chain is drawn from a study of response to subunit inactivated influenza vaccine. TCRdb recomputed calls from the RT-PCR reads with MiXCR, one row per CDR3 protein. The sample yields about 580,000 distinct CDR3 sequences, 12% to 15% seen once. This clonotype has just a few counts. Its antigen is unidentified. Study-wide findings and caveats: Each seasonal influenza vaccination recruits few new T cells, the authors suggested.

The CDR3 has 15 amino acids. V dropped 0 bases and J dropped 6; count of bases not matched to a gene: 8. Germline V gene lookup returns CDR1 SGHRS and CDR2 YFSETQ. Sequencing was performed on PBMCs from blood, taken about 11 days after vaccination. The clonotype was recovered from a man aged 45-65 years who received an inactivated influenza vaccine. This chain connects TRBV5-1 to TRBJ2-5; TRBD2 matches 7 bases. CDR3 amino acids: CASSLAGTSDQTQYF. The CDR3 DNA reads TGCGCCAGCAGCTTGGCCGGTACTAGCGATCAGACCCAGTACTTC.